This TCR beta chain was found in a study of shared clonotypes between healthy human individuals. Across the whole study: Three CD4 naive, three CD4 memory, two CD8 naive and one CD8 memory plate were used per donor. Study-level findings and limits: Among non-shared clonotypes, generation probabilities were lower than among those shared by all four donors.

The CDR3 is 13 amino acids. With 6 bases removed from V and 5 bases from J, the gap between germline ends came to 11 bases. Germline values: CDR1 MNHEY, CDR2 SVGAGI. It was roughly 190 ng DNA, approximately 30,000 T cell genomes, that sorted-subset replicate PCRs used. The assay was immunoSEQ multiplex PCR, and TCRdb's table has in-frame clones only and misses some. This sample has over a million clones; about four fifths occur once, and the top ten carry around 0.47%. This clone has just a few counts. As yet, its antigen is unknown. The chain combines TRBV6-5 with TRBJ2-1; D may be TRBD1 (6 bases). The specimen was memory CD4+ T cells from PBMCs. As for subset: CD45RA-negative fraction. The TCR sequence derives from a man younger than 35 in good health. Some clones in this sample may be carry-over from other donors' samples. CDR3 amino acids: CASRRTANNEQFF. The CDR3 nucleotides read TGTGCCAGCAGGCGGACAGCAAACAATGAGCAGTTCTTC.